This T cell receptor (beta chain) was sequenced during a study of blood T cell repertoires in COVID-19. Study information: The United States, Italy and Spain were the sources of the acute and convalescent COVID-19 samples. T cells, B-cell-depleted T cells, or PBMCs supplied cDNA or gDNA.

Per germline, CDR1 MNHEY and CDR2 SMNVEV (reference sequence). The CDR3 has 14 amino acids. Losses at the gene ends were 5 bases for V and 1 base for J; bases not matched to a gene: 4. Under the authors' procedure: Estimated nucleated cell counts came from reference gene primer amplification. The assay was immunoSEQ multiplex PCR, and TCRdb's table has in-frame clones only and misses some. V, J and clone size are those of that table, while D and trimming were read from the DNA. In the table there are about 70,000 clones, about 80% of which are singletons. The sequence derives from a woman in her sixties or seventies with acute or convalescent COVID-19. The chain uses TRBV27 and TRBJ1-1; 7 bases align to TRBD1. Source material: peripheral blood. This chain's CDR3 is CASSPYRGNTEAFF. The CDR3 region has the DNA TGTGCCAGCAGTCCGTACAGGGGGAACACTGAAGCTTTCTTT.